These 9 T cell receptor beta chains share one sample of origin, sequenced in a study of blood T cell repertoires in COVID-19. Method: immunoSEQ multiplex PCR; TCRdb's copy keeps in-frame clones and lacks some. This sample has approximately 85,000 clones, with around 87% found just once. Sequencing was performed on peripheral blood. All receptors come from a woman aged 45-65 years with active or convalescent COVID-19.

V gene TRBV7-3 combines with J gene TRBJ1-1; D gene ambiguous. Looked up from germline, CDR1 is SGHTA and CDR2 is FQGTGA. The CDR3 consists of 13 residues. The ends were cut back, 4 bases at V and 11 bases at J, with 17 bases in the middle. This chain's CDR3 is CASSSGSIAEAFF. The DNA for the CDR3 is TGTGCCAGCAGCTCCGGTAGCATTGCGGAGGCTTTCTTT. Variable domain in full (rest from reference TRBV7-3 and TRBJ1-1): GAGVSQTPSNKVTEKGKYVELRCDPISGHTALYWYRQSLGQGPEFLIYFQGTGAADDSGLPNDRFFAVRPEGSVSTLKIQRTERGDSAVYLCASSSGSIAEAFFGQGTRLTVV.

CDR3 residues: CASSTDKQSATNEKLFF. The CDR3 DNA reads TGTGCCAGCTCGACAGACAAGCAGAGTGCAACTAATGAAAAACTGTTTTTT. J is TRBJ1-4 and V is TRBV18, with D tentatively TRBD1 (5 bases). The CDR3 runs 17 residues. CDR1 and CDR2 (germline): KGHSH, LQKENI. Deletions cut 6 bases from V and 0 bases from J, with 17 bases between.

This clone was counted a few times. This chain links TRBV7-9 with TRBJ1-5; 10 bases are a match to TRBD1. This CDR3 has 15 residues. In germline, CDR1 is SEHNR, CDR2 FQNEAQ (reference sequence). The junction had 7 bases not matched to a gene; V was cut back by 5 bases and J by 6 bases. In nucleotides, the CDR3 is TGTGCCAGCAGCGCGGGACAGGGGAGGGGTCAGCCCCAGCATTTT. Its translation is CASSAGQGRGQPQHF.

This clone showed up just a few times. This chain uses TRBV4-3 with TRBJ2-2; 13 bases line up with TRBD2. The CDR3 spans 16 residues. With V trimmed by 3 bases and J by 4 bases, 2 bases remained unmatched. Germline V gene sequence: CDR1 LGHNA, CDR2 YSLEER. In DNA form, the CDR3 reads TGCGCCAGCAGCCAGGGACTAGCGGGGACCACCGGGGAGCTGTTTTTT. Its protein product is CASSQGLAGTTGELFF.

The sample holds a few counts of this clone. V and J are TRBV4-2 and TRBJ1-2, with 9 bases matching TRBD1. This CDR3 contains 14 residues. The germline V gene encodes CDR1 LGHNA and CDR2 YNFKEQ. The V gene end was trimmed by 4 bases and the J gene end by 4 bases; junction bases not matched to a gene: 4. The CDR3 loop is CASSLTGQGYGYTF. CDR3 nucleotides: TGTGCCAGCAGCCTAACGGGACAGGGCTATGGCTACACCTTC.

The CDR3 nucleotides read TGTGCCAGCAGGACAGGGGCCAGGGGGACTGAAGCTTTCTTT. Its protein is CASRTGARGTEAFF. V is TRBV11-2 and J is TRBJ1-1; the match to TRBD1 covers 8 bases. The CDR3 extends over 14 amino acids. CDR1 and CDR2 from the germline V gene are SGHAT and FQNNGV. V shed 6 bases, J shed 5 bases, and the junction held 8 bases outside the gene matches.

The CDR3 loop is CASSQGQGRSYNSPLHF. The CDR3 DNA follows: TGTGCCAGCAGCCAAGGACAGGGGAGGTCCTATAATTCACCCCTCCACTTT. The chain links TRBV13 to TRBJ1-6, with 9 bases lining up with TRBD1. Germline CDR1 is PRHDT and CDR2 is FYEKMQ (reference sequence). The length of the CDR3 is 17 residues. The V gene end was trimmed by 5 bases and the J gene end by 1 base; junction bases not matched to a gene: 6.

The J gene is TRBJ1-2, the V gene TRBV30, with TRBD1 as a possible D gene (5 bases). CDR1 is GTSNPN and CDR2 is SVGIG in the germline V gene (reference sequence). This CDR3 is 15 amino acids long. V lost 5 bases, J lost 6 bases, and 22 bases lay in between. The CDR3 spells CAWGTPLRGGNGYTF. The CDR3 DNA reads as TGTGCCTGGGGGACCCCCCTACGGGGAGGGAATGGCTACACCTTC. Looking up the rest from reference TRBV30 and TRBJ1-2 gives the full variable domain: SQTIHQWPATLVQPVGSPLSLECTVEGTSNPNLYWYRQAAGRGLQLLFYSVGIGQISSEVPQNLSASRPQDRQFILSSKKLLLSDSGFYLCAWGTPLRGGNGYTFGSGTRLTVV.

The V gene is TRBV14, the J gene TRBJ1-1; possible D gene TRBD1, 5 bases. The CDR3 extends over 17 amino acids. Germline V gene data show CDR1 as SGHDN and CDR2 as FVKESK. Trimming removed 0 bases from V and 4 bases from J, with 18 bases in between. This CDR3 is CASSQDLLNSGSTEAFF. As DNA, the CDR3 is TGTGCCAGCAGCCAAGATTTACTTAACTCAGGGTCCACTGAAGCTTTCTTT. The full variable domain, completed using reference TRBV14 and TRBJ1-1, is EAGVTQFPSHSVIEKGQTVTLRCDPISGHDNLYWYRRVMGKEIKFLLHFVKESKQDESGMPNNRFLAERTGGTYSTLKVQPAELEDSGVYFCASSQDLLNSGSTEAFFGQGTRLTVV.